This TCR beta chain stems from a study of CD8 T cells in ankylosing spondylitis. Study-wide points: Ankylosing spondylitis blood appeared to be characterized by a TCR beta motif of fewer than ten highly homologous variants.

In regard to this clonotype: Its target is unknown.

As the method for making TCR beta libraries, quantitative 5'-RACE with molecular barcodes was used. TCRdb re-derived calls from the 5' RACE reads in MiXCR, one entry per CDR3 protein. The table has tens of thousands of distinct CDR3 sequences, about 29% seen once. This CDR3 is 15 amino acids long. The germline V gene encodes CDR1 SGHAT and CDR2 FQNNGV. V shed 5 bases, J shed 7 bases, and the junction held 9 bases outside the gene matches. This TCR was sampled from a male donor with ankylosing spondylitis. The specimen sequenced was synovial fluid, either unsorted or a sorted T cell fraction (not recorded which). The chain employs TRBV11-2 and TRBJ2-2; 8 bases line up with TRBD2. CDR3 sequence (DNA): TGTGCCAGCAGCCCGTTAGCGGGGAAAGGCGGGGAGCTGTTTTTT. Translating it yields CASSPLAGKGGELFF.